The rows below give T cell receptor beta chains drawn from one sample of a study of blood T cell repertoires in COVID-19. The method was immunoSEQ multiplex PCR; TCRdb's version includes in-frame clones alone and lacks a portion of them. The table shows more than 200,000 clones, with roughly 84% occurring only once. The sequencing sample was made of PBMCs or T cells enriched from blood (not recorded which). Receptor source: a man aged 30-40 years in a cohort exposed to, infected with or recovered from COVID-19 (not recorded which). The CDR3 runs from the conserved cysteine through the conserved F or W. D genes are given only for firm matches. Expanded clones get a size class; other rows say once, few or many, or leave the size out.

TRBV12-3/TRBV12-4	.	TRBJ1-4	few	TGTGCCAGCAGTTTAAGTGGCCTTGAAAAACTGTTTTTT	CASSLSGLEKLFF
TRBV14	.	TRBJ2-5	.	TGTGCCAGCAGCCAAGATGAGGCGTTGGAGGAGACCCAGTACTTC	CASSQDEALEETQYF
TRBV6-6	TRBD2	TRBJ2-7	.	TGTGCCAGCAGTCCCTTTAGCGGGAGGGCCGTTACGCACGAGCAGTACTTC	CASSPFSGRAVTHEQYF
TRBV7-9	.	TRBJ1-3	.	TGTGCCAGCAGCACAGACAACTCTGGAAACACCATATATTTT	CASSTDNSGNTIYF
TRBV12-3/TRBV12-4	.	TRBJ1-2	.	TGTGCCAGCAGTTTATTTGGCAACTATGGCTACACCTTC	CASSLFGNYGYTF
TRBV11-2	.	TRBJ1-1	.	TGTGCCAGCAGCCCCGCGGGCCACCGTTGGACTGAAGCTTTCTTT	CASSPAGHRWTEAFF
TRBV3-1/TRBV3-2	TRBD2	TRBJ2-5	.	TGTGCCAGCAGCCAAGATACACTAGCGGGGCAAGAGACCCAGTACTTC	CASSQDTLAGQETQYF
TRBV5-4	.	TRBJ1-3	.	TGTGCCAGCAGCTTGGCACAGAGCTCTGGAAACACCATATATTTT	CASSLAQSSGNTIYF
TRBV6-1	TRBD1	TRBJ1-5	.	TGTGCCAGCAGTGAATGGGCAGGGGGCGGCAATCAGCCCCAGCATTTT	CASSEWAGGGNQPQHF
TRBV14	TRBD1	TRBJ2-2	.	TGTGCCAGCAGCCAAGGGCCCAGGACAGGGTGGGCCGGGGAGCTGTTTTTT	CASSQGPRTGWAGELFF
TRBV28	.	TRBJ1-5	.	TGTGCCAGCAGTTTATCGGCAGGGGACAATCAGCCCCAGCATTTT	CASSLSAGDNQPQHF
TRBV4-2	.	TRBJ1-2	.	TGTGCCAGCAGCCAAGATCCGGCAGTGAGGAGCTATGGCTACACCTTC	CASSQDPAVRSYGYTF
TRBV28	TRBD1	TRBJ1-1	.	TGTGCCAGCAGTCCTCAGGGGGTGGTGGGGACTGAAGCTTTCTTT	CASSPQGVVGTEAFF
TRBV20-1	TRBD1	TRBJ1-5	.	TGCAGTGCTAGTGTTCCAGGGGGAACAAATCAGCCCCAGCATTTT	CSASVPGGTNQPQHF
TRBV12-2	.	TRBJ1-6	few	TGTGCAAGTCGCCTCCCCGCAGGGGGCCATAATTCACCCCTCCACTTT	CASRLPAGGHNSPLHF
TRBV28	.	TRBJ1-1	.	TGTGCCAGCAGTGAAGGACAGCTCATGAACACTGAAGCTTTCTTT	CASSEGQLMNTEAFF
TRBV4-2	.	TRBJ1-5	.	TGTGCCAGCAGGATACGGGACACCGGCGGGCAGGAGCCCCAGCATTTT	CASRIRDTGGQEPQHF
TRBV6-5	TRBD1	TRBJ1-1	.	TGTGCCAGCAGTAGGGACAGGGGGGTCACTGAAGCTTTCTTT	CASSRDRGVTEAFF